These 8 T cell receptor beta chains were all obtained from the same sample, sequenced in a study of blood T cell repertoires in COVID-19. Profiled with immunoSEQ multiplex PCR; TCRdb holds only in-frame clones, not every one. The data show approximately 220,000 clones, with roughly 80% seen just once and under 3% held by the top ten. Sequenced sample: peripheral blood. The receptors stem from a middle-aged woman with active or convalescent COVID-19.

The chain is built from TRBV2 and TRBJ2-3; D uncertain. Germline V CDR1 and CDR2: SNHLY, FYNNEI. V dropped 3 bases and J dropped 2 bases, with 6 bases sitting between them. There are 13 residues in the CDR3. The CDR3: CASSDHHTDTQYF. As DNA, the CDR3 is TGTGCCAGCAGTGACCATCACACAGATACGCAGTATTTT. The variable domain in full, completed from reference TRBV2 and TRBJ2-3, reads EPEVTQTPSHQVTQMGQEVILRCVPISNHLYFYWYRQILGQKVEFLVSFYNNEISEKSEIFDDQFSVERPDGSNFTLKIRSTKLEDSAMYFCASSDHHTDTQYFGPGTRLTVL.

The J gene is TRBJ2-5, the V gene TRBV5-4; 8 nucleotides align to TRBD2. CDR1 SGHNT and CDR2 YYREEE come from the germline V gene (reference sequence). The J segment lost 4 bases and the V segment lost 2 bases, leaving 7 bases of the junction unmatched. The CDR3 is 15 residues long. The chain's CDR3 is CASSFAGRVGETQYF. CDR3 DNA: TGTGCCAGCAGCTTCGCCGGGAGGGTGGGAGAGACCCAGTACTTC.

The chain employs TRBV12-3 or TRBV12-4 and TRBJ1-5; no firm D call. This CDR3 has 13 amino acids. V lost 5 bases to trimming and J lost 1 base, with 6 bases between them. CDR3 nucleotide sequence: TGTGCCAGCAGTCTCTTAAGCAATCAGCCCCAGCATTTT. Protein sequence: CASSLLSNQPQHF.

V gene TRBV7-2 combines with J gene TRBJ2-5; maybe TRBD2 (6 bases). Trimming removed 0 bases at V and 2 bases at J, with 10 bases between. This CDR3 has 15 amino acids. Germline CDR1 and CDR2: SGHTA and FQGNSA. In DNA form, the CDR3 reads TGTGCCAGCAGCTTAGCGCGGGGCCGACAAGAGACCCAGTACTTC. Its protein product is CASSLARGRQETQYF.

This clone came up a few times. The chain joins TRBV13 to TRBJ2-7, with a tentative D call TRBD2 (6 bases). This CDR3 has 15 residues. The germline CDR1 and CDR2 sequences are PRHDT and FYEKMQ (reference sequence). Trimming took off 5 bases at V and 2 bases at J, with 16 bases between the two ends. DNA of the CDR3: TGTGCCAGCAGCCCGGTCGGGGGAAAGACCTACGAGCAGTACTTC. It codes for CASSPVGGKTYEQYF. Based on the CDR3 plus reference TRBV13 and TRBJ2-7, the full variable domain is AAGVIQSPRHLIKEKRETATLKCYPIPRHDTVYWYQQGPGQDPQFLISFYEKMQSDKGSIPDRFSAQQFSDYHSELNMSSLELGDSALYFCASSPVGGKTYEQYFGPGTRLTVT.

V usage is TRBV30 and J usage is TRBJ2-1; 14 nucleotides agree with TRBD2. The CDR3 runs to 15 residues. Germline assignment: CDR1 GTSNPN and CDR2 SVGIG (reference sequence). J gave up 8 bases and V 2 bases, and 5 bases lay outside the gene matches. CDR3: CAWSSGTSGSYEQFF. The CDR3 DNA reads TGTGCCTGGAGTTCGGGGACTAGCGGGAGCTATGAGCAGTTCTTC.

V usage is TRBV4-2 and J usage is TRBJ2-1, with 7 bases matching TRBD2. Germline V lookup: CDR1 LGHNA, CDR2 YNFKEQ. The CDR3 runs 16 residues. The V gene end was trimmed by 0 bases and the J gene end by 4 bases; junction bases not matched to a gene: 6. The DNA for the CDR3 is TGTGCCAGCAGCCAAGATTCAACGGGAGGATACAATGAGCAGTTCTTC. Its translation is CASSQDSTGGYNEQFF.

CDR3 region: CASGNLGVNTEAFF. CDR3 DNA sequence: TGTGCCAGCGGAAACCTGGGAGTGAACACTGAAGCTTTCTTT. The chain has TRBV28 and TRBJ1-1; D not certain. The CDR3 covers 14 residues. Trimming removed 8 bases from V and 0 bases from J, with 13 bases in between. Looked up from germline, CDR1 is MDHEN and CDR2 is SYDVKM.